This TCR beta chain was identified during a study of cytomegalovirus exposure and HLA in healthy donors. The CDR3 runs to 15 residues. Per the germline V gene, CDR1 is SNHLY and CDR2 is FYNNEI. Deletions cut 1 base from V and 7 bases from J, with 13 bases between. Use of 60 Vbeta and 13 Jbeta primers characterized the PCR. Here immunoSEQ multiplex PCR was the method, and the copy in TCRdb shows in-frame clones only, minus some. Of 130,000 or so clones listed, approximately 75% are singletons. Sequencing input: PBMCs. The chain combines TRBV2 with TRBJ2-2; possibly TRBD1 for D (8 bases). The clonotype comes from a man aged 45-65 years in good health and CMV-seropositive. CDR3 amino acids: CASSEGQGRGGELFF. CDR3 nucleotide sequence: TGTGCCAGCAGTGAAGGACAGGGGAGGGGCGGGGAGCTGTTTTTT.